This T cell receptor (beta chain) was captured by sequencing in a study of technical replicates of blood from several donors. Profiling relied on immunoSEQ multiplex PCR, and the TCRdb table lists in-frame clones only, not all of them. The sample yields tens of thousands of clones, about nine tenths seen once. The CDR3 sequence is 14 residues long. Germline V CDR1 and CDR2: SGHAT, FQNNGV. V shed 4 bases and J 9 bases; nucleotides not matched to a gene: 10. The sequencing sample was made of T cells isolated from PBMCs. This TCR was recovered from a human donor in good health. Some clones in this sample may be carry-over from other donors' samples. The chain links TRBV11-2 to TRBJ2-5; 8 bases align to TRBD2. This chain's CDR3 is CASSSIVSGGSQYF. DNA of the CDR3: TGTGCCAGCAGCTCAATAGTATCGGGGGGGTCCCAGTACTTC.